Sequencing of this T cell receptor (beta chain) was carried out in a study of T cell responses to AZD1222 COVID-19 vaccine. About the study: Second doses that came at about 4 or about 12 weeks were put together. Study observations and caveats: Dominant CD4 TCR responses targeted spike regions 160-218 and 743-854. Repertoire collection took place solely once the T cell response had peaked.

As for this clone: The antigen is undetermined.

This CDR3 contains 15 residues. Germline V gene sequence: CDR1 SGHVS, CDR2 FNYEAQ. The ends were cut back, 1 base at V and 1 base at J, with 10 bases in the middle. Method: immunoSEQ multiplex PCR; TCRdb's copy keeps in-frame clones and lacks some. The profile covers 70,000 or so clones, with about 80% appearing a single time and over 10% taken by the ten largest. V and J are TRBV7-6 and TRBJ2-5; D remains unclear. The clonotype was recovered from an adult in good health. The specimen was peripheral blood, collected on day 0 of AZD1222 vaccination. CDR3 nucleotide sequence: TGTGCCAGCAGCTTAGGGGGTCAACGCCAAGAGACCCAGTACTTC. Its protein is CASSLGGQRQETQYF.